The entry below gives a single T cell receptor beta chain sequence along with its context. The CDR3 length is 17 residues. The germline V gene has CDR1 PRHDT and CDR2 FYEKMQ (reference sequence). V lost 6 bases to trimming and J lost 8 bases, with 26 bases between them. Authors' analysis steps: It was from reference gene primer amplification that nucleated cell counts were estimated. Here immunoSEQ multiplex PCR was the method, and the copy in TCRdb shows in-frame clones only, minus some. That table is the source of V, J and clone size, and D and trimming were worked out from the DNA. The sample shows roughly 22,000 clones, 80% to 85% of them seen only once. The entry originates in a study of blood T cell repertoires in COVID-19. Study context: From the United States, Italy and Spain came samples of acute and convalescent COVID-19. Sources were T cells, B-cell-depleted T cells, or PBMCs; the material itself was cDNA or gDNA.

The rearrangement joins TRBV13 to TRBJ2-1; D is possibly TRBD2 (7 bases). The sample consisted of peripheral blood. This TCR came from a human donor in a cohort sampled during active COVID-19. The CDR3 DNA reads TGTGCCAGCAGATCAACGGGCGGGGGCCCTTGGGGGGATGAGCAGTTCTTC. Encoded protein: CASRSTGGGPWGDEQFF. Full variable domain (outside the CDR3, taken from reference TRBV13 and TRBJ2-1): AAGVIQSPRHLIKEKRETATLKCYPIPRHDTVYWYQQGPGQDPQFLISFYEKMQSDKGSIPDRFSAQQFSDYHSELNMSSLELGDSALYFCASRSTGGGPWGDEQFFGPGTRLTVL.